Following are 18 T cell receptor beta chains from one sample sequenced in a study of cytomegalovirus exposure and HLA in healthy donors. PCR employed 60 Vbeta and 13 Jbeta primers. This table comes from immunoSEQ multiplex PCR, and its TCRdb copy is limited to in-frame clones, with some not included. The sample carries around 140,000 clones, 70% to 85% recorded once. The sample comprised PBMCs. The receptors shown here come from a male donor in good health and CMV-seronegative.

The table lists this clone with a count of one. This CDR3 reads CASSDLRVAYTGELFF. The CDR3 DNA follows: TGTGCCAGCAGTGATTTGAGGGTAGCGTACACCGGGGAGCTGTTTTTT. The V and J genes are TRBV2 and TRBJ2-2, with a weak D call TRBD2 (5 bases). Germline V gene data show CDR1 as SNHLY and CDR2 as FYNNEI. There are 16 residues in the CDR3. V was cut by 3 bases and J by 3 bases, with 14 bases left in between. Supplemented by reference TRBV2 and TRBJ2-2, the full variable domain reads EPEVTQTPSHQVTQMGQEVILRCVPISNHLYFYWYRQILGQKVEFLVSFYNNEISEKSEIFDDQFSVERPDGSNFTLKIRSTKLEDSAMYFCASSDLRVAYTGELFFGEGSRLTVL.

The chain has TRBV9 and TRBJ1-4; no clear D. V was pared by 4 bases and J by 3 bases, with 13 bases between. CDR1 and CDR2 from the germline V gene are SGDLS and YYNGEE. The CDR3 loop spans 15 amino acids. The CDR3 here is CASSPYGVSNEKLFF. The CDR3 DNA sequence: TGTGCCAGCAGCCCCTACGGGGTTTCTAATGAAAAACTGTTTTTT. Drawing the rest from reference TRBV9 and TRBJ1-4, the complete variable domain is DSGVTQTPKHLITATGQRVTLRCSPRSGDLSVYWYQQSLDQGLQFLIQYYNGEERAKGNILERFSAQQFPDLHSELNLSSLELGDSALYFCASSPYGVSNEKLFFGSGTQLSVL.

This clone was counted once. V gene TRBV28 combines with J gene TRBJ2-7, with TRBD2 matching 9 bases. Germline lookup yields CDR1 MDHEN and CDR2 SYDVKM. The CDR3 extends over 15 amino acids. The V gene end was trimmed by 2 bases and the J gene end by 6 bases; junction bases not matched to a gene: 8. The CDR3 loop is CASSLTGSSGTEQYF. For the CDR3, the DNA is TGTGCCAGCAGTTTAACAGGGTCTAGCGGGACCGAGCAGTACTTC.

The V and J genes are TRBV19 and TRBJ2-3; 7 bases are shared with TRBD2. CDR1 LNHDA and CDR2 SQIVND come from the germline V gene (reference sequence). This CDR3 is 14 amino acids long. V gave up 3 bases and J gave up 4 bases; unmatched junction bases: 4. CDR3: CASSIVGGSDTQYF. The CDR3 nucleotides are TGTGCCAGTAGTATCGTCGGGGGGTCAGATACGCAGTATTTT.

This sequence joins TRBV30 and TRBJ1-1; D gene ambiguous. The ends were cut back, 4 bases at V and 4 bases at J, with 13 bases in the middle. This CDR3 has 13 residues. Germline V lookup: CDR1 GTSNPN, CDR2 SVGIG (reference sequence). CDR3 protein: CAWTPRGGTEAFF. The CDR3, as DNA: TGTGCCTGGACGCCCCGAGGAGGCACTGAAGCTTTCTTT.

This clone was seen a few times. The rearrangement links TRBV7-2 to TRBJ2-5; 8 bases are shared with TRBD2. CDR1 and CDR2 (germline): SGHTA, FQGNSA. Unmatched junction bases numbered 18, after V lost 4 bases and J lost 5 bases. The CDR3 consists of 18 residues. CDR3: CASSYGIAGSQGVETQYF. The CDR3 region has the DNA TGTGCCAGCAGCTACGGGATAGCGGGATCTCAGGGAGTGGAGACCCAGTACTTC.

This clone was seen just once. The chain links TRBV11-2 to TRBJ2-2; D possibly corresponds to TRBD1 (6 bases). The CDR3 loop spans 14 amino acids. In germline, CDR1 is SGHAT, CDR2 FQNNGV. V lost 5 bases and J lost 6, with 13 bases in between. The CDR3 sequence is CASSKQTGPGELFF. CDR3 DNA sequence: TGTGCCAGCAGCAAACAAACAGGGCCCGGGGAGCTGTTTTTT.

The chain is built from TRBV15 and TRBJ2-2; 13 nucleotides align to TRBD2. The CDR3 length is 17 residues. Germline-derived CDR1 and CDR2 are LNHNV and YYDKDF (reference sequence). After removal of 2 bases from V and 7 bases from J, the junction contained 7 bases not matched to a gene. CDR3 amino acids: CATSRSGLAGAVGELFF. CDR3 nucleotide sequence: TGTGCCACCAGCAGATCTGGACTAGCGGGAGCCGTCGGGGAGCTGTTTTTT.

This chain joins TRBV11-2 and TRBJ2-2, with a tentative D call TRBD1 (6 bases). CDR1 SGHAT and CDR2 FQNNGV come from the germline V gene. The CDR3 runs to 15 residues. The V gene lost 5 bases and the J gene lost 2 bases, with 12 bases spanning the gap. The CDR3 DNA reads as TGTGCCAGCAGCCTCCTAGGGGGAAACACCGGGGAGCTGTTTTTT. Encoded protein: CASSLLGGNTGELFF.

J is TRBJ2-1 and V is TRBV9, with 10 positions matching TRBD2. In germline, CDR1 is SGDLS, CDR2 YYNGEE. V dropped 9 bases and J dropped 8; count of bases not matched to a gene: 8. CDR3 length: 13 amino acids. The CDR3 coding sequence is TGTGCCACCCCCTTAGCGGGAGGTTATGAGCAGTTCTTC. It yields the protein CATPLAGGYEQFF.

A single count supports this clone. The chain carries TRBV18 and TRBJ1-1; no reliable D call. The germline V gene encodes CDR1 KGHSH and CDR2 LQKENI. The germline V and J ends were trimmed by 1 base and 3 bases, with 12 bases remaining between them. The CDR3 covers 15 residues. CDR3 region: CASSPLNGEYTEAFF. CDR3 nucleotide sequence: TGTGCCAGCTCACCACTTAACGGGGAGTACACTGAAGCTTTCTTT.

In this sample, this clone turned up once. The CDR3 coding sequence is TGCGCCAGCAGCCAGATTCGGGCCGGGGAGCTGTTTTTT. As protein: CASSQIRAGELFF. The chain employs TRBV4-3 and TRBJ2-2; D is unclear. Germline lookup yields CDR1 LGHNA and CDR2 YSLEER. Between the trimmed V and J ends, which lost 3 bases and 6 bases, there was a span of 8 bases. There are 13 residues in the CDR3.

This clone was detected only a few times. V gene TRBV30 combines with J gene TRBJ2-5; no reliable D call. The J call may not be correct, given that the DNA end is closer to TRBJ2-7. This CDR3 has 11 residues. Germline CDR1 and CDR2: GTSNPN and SVGIG (reference sequence). The CDR3 DNA is TGTGCCTGGAGAAAGTTCTACGAGCAGTACTTC. This sequence encodes CAWRKFYEQYF.

This clone was observed once. V is TRBV27 and J is TRBJ2-3; the D is unclear. V shed 7 bases and J shed 1 base, with 9 bases lying between them. The CDR3 contains 13 residues. Germline lookup yields CDR1 MNHEY and CDR2 SMNVEV (reference sequence). CDR3 DNA sequence: TGTGCCAGCAAAGCCTCCGGCACAGATACGCAGTATTTT. Translating gives CASKASGTDTQYF.

This chain links TRBV30 with TRBJ1-3, with 8 bases fitting TRBD1. Unmatched junction bases numbered 3, after V lost 2 bases and J lost 3 bases. The CDR3 consists of 14 residues. The germline V gene has CDR1 GTSNPN and CDR2 SVGIG (reference sequence). In DNA form, the CDR3 reads TGTGCCTGGAGTTCAGGGGGCGTTGGAAACACCATATATTTT. Translated, it gives CAWSSGGVGNTIYF.

As for this clone: One end of the junction fails to match germline, which may point to a read error. The chain is built from TRBV7-7 and TRBJ2-1, with a tentative D call TRBD1 (6 bases). The length of the CDR3 is 16 residues. Germline V gene data show CDR1 as SSHAT and CDR2 as FNYEAQ (reference sequence). The CDR3 loop reads CASSPPGGTSYNEQFF. CDR3 DNA sequence: TGTGCTAGCAGCCCACCTGGGGGCACCTCCTACAATGAGCAGTTCTTC.

J is TRBJ2-1 and V is TRBV7-3; 12 bases are shared with TRBD2. CDR1 and CDR2 from the germline V gene are SGHTA and FQGTGA. V trimming: 2 bases; J trimming: 8 bases; junction bases outside the gene matches: 7. CDR3 length: 16 amino acids. The CDR3 DNA reads TGTGCCAGCAGCTTAGCCGCGGCTAGCGGGAGGGATGAGCAGTTCTTC. The encoded protein is CASSLAAASGRDEQFF. Using reference TRBV7-3 and TRBJ2-1 for the parts outside the CDR3, the full variable domain is GAGVSQTPSNKVTEKGKYVELRCDPISGHTALYWYRQSLGQGPEFLIYFQGTGAADDSGLPNDRFFAVRPEGSVSTLKIQRTERGDSAVYLCASSLAAASGRDEQFFGPGTRLTVL.

The rearrangement joins TRBV7-9 to TRBJ2-7; D gene ambiguous. Germline V CDR1 and CDR2: SEHNR, FQNEAQ (reference sequence). CDR3 length: 13 residues. The V end lost 7 bases, the J end lost 6 bases, and 16 bases lay between the germline ends. CDR3 amino acids: CASNLGPSGEQYF. CDR3 nucleotides: TGTGCCAGCAACCTCGGCCCCTCGGGCGAGCAGTACTTC. Complete variable domain (other parts from reference TRBV7-9 and TRBJ2-7): DTGVSQNPRHKITKRGQNVTFRCDPISEHNRLYWYRQTLGQGPEFLTYFQNEAQLEKSRLLSDRFSAERPKGSFSTLEIQRTEQGDSAMYLCASNLGPSGEQYFGPGTRLTVT.